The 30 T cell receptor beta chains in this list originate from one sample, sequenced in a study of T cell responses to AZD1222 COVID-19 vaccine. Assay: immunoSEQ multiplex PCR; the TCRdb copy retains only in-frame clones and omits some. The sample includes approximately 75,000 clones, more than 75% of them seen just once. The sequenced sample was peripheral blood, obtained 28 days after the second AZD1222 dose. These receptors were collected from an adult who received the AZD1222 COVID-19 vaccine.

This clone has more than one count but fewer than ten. The CDR3 sequence: CASSLESSGYGYTF. The CDR3 bases are TGTGCCAGCAGCTTAGAGAGTAGCGGCTATGGCTACACCTTC. This chain links TRBV7-2 with TRBJ1-2, with D hard to call. V was clipped by 1 base and J by 4 bases, with 10 bases between them. The germline gives CDR1 SGHTA, CDR2 FQGNSA. The CDR3 is 14 amino acids.

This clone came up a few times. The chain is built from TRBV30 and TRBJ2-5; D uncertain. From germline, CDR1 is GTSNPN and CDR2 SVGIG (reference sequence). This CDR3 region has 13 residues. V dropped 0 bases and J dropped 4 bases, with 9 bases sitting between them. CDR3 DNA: TGTGCCTGGAGTGTCTCCGGGTTAGAGACCCAGTACTTC. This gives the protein CAWSVSGLETQYF.

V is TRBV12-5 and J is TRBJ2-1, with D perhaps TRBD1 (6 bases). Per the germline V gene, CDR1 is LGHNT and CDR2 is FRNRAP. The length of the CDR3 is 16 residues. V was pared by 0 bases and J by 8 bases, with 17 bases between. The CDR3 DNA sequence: TGTGCTAGTGGTTTGGTACAGATCGGGACATCGTATGAGCAGTTCTTC. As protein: CASGLVQIGTSYEQFF. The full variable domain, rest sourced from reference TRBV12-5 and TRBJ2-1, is DARVTQTPRHKVTEMGQEVTMRCQPILGHNTVFWYRQTMMQGLELLAYFRNRAPLDDSGMPKDRFSAEMPDATLATLKIQPSEPRDSAVYFCASGLVQIGTSYEQFFGPGTRLTVL.

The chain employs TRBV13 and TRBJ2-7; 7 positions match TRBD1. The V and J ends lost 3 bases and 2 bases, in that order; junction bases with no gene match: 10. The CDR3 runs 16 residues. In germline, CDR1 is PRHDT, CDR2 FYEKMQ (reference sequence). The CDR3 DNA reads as TGTGCCAGCAGCTTGGGGGAAGGGGGACAGACCTACGAGCAGTACTTC. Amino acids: CASSLGEGGQTYEQYF. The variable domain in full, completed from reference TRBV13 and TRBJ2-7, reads AAGVIQSPRHLIKEKRETATLKCYPIPRHDTVYWYQQGPGQDPQFLISFYEKMQSDKGSIPDRFSAQQFSDYHSELNMSSLELGDSALYFCASSLGEGGQTYEQYFGPGTRLTVT.

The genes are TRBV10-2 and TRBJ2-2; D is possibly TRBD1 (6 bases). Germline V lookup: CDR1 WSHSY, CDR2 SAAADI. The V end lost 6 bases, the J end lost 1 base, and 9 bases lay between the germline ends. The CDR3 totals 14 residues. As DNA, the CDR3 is TGCGCCAGCAGAAGACAGGAGAACACCGGGGAGCTGTTTTTT. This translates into CASRRQENTGELFF.

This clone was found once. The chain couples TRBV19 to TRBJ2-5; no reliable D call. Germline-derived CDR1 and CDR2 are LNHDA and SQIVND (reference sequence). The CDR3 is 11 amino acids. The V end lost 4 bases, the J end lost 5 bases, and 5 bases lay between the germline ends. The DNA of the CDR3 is TGTGCCAGTAGTAGCACGGAGACCCAGTACTTC. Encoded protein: CASSSTETQYF.

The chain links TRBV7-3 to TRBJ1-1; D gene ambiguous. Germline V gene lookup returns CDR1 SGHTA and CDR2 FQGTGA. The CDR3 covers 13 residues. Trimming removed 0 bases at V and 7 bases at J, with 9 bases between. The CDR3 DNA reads TGTGCCAGCAGCTTAACGGAAGGAAGTGAAGCTTTCTTT. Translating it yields CASSLTEGSEAFF.

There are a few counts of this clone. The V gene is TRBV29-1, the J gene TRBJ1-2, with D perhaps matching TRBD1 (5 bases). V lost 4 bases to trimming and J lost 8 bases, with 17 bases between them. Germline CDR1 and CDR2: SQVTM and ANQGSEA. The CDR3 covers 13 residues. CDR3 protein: CSVVGGKEGGYTF. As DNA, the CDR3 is TGCAGCGTTGTCGGGGGAAAGGAGGGCGGCTACACCTTC.

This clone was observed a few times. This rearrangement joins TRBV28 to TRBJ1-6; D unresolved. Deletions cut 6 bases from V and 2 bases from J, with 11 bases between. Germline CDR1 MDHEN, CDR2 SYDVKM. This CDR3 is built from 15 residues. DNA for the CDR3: TGTGCCAGCAGGATTTCCGGGACCTATAATTCACCCCTCCACTTT. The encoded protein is CASRISGTYNSPLHF.

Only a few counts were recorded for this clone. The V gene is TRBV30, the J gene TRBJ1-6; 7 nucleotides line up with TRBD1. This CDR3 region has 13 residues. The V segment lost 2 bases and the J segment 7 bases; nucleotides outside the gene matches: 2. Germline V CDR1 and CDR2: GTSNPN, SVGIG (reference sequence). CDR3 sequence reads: CAWSTGVNSPLHF. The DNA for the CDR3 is TGTGCCTGGAGTACAGGGGTCAATTCACCCCTCCACTTT.

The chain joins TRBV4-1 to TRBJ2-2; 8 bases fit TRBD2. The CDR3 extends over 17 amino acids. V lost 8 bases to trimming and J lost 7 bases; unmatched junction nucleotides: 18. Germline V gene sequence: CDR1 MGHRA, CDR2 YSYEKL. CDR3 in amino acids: CASSSSGGPVGLGELFF. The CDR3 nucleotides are TGCGCCAGCTCCTCCTCGGGGGGGCCGGTGGGGCTCGGGGAGCTGTTTTTT.

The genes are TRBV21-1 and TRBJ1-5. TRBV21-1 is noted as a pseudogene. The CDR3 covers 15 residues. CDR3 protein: CASSKGGGPNQPQHF. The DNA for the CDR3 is TGTGCCAGCAGCAAAGGCGGGGGCCCTAATCAGCCCCAGCATTTT.

CDR3 sequence: CASSIGQGIRYGYTF. The CDR3 nucleotides read TGTGCCAGCAGCATTGGACAGGGGATTCGTTATGGCTACACCTTC. The chain joins TRBV3-1 (or the pseudogene TRBV3-2) to TRBJ1-2, with 9 bases identical to TRBD1. V lost 5 bases, J lost 5 bases, and 9 bases stayed unmatched. The CDR3 covers 15 residues. Germline-derived CDR1 and CDR2 are LGHDT and YNNKEL (reference sequence).

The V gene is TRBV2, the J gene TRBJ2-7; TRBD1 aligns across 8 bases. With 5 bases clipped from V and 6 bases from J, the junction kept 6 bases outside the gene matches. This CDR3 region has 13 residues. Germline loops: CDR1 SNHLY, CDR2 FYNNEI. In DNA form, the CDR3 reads TGTGCCAGCAGTTTCCAGGGGGCAGGCGAGCAGTACTTC. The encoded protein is CASSFQGAGEQYF.

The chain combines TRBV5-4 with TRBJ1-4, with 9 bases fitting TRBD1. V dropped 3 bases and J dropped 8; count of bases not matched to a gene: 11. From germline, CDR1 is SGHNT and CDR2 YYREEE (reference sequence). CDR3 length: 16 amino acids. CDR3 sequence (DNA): TGTGCCAGCAGCTCCGGGACAGGGCCAGGGAGGGAAAAACTGTTTTTT. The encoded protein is CASSSGTGPGREKLFF.

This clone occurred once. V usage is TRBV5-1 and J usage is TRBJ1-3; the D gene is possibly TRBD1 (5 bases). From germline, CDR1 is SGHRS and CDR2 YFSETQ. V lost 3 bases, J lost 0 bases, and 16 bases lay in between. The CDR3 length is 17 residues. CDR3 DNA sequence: TGCGCCAGCAGCTACCAAGTTTCAGGGAGCTCTGGAAACACCATATATTTT. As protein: CASSYQVSGSSGNTIYF. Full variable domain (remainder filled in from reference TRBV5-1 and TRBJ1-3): KAGVTQTPRYLIKTRGQQVTLSCSPISGHRSVSWYQQTPGQGLQFLFEYFSETQRNKGNFPGRFSGRQFSNSRSEMNVSTLELGDSALYLCASSYQVSGSSGNTIYFGEGSWLTVV.

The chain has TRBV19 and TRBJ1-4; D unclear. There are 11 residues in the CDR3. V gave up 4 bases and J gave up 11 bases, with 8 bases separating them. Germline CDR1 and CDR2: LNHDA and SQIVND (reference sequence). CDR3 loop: CASSTHGKLFF. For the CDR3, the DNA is TGTGCCAGTAGTACCCATGGCAAACTGTTTTTT.

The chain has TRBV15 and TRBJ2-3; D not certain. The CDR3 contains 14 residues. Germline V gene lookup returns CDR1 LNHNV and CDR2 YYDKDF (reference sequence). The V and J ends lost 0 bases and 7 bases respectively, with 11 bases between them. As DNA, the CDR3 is TGTGCCACCAGCAGAGATACAGACGGACATACGCAGTATTTT. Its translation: CATSRDTDGHTQYF.

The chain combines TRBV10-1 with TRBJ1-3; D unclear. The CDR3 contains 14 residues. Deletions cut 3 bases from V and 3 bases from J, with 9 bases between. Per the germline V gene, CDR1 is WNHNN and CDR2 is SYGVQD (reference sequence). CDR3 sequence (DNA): TGCGCCAGCAGTGAAAGGAGGGATGGAAACACCATATATTTT. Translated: CASSERRDGNTIYF.

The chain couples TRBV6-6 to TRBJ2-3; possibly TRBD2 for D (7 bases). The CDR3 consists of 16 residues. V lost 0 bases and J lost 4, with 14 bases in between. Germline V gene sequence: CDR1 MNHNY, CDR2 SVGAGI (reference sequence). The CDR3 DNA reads TGTGCCAGCAGTTACTCGACCCGGGGGGCCCCAGATACGCAGTATTTT. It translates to CASSYSTRGAPDTQYF.

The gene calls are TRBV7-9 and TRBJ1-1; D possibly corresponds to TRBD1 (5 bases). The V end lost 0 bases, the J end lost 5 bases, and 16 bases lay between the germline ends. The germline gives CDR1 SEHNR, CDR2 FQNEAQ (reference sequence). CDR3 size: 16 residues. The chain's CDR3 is CASSLARQGRRTEAFF. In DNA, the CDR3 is TGTGCCAGCAGCTTAGCGCGGCAGGGTAGAAGGACTGAAGCTTTCTTT.

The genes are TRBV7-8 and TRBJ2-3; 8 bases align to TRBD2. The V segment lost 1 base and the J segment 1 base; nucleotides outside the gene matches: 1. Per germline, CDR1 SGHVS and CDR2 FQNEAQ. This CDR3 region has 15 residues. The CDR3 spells CASSLGAGGTDTQYF. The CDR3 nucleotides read TGTGCCAGCAGCTTAGGAGCGGGAGGCACAGATACGCAGTATTTT.

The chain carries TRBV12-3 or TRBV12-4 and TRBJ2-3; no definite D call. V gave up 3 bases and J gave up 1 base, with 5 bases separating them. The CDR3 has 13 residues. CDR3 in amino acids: CASSFVGTDTQYF. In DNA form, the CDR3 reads TGTGCCAGCAGTTTCGTCGGCACAGATACGCAGTATTTT.

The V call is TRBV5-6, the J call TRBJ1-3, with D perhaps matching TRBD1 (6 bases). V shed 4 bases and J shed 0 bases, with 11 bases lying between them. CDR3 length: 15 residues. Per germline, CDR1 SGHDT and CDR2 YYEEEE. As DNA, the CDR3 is TGTGCCAGCAGCCGGGGGGGCATCTCTGGAAACACCATATATTTT. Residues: CASSRGGISGNTIYF.

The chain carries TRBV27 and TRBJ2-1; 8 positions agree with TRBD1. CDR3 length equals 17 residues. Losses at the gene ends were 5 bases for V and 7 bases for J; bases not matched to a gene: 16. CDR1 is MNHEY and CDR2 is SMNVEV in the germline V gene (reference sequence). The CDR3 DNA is TGTGCCAGCAGTGCCCGGACAGGGTTAGCCCTGAGGAATGAGCAGTTCTTC. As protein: CASSARTGLALRNEQFF.

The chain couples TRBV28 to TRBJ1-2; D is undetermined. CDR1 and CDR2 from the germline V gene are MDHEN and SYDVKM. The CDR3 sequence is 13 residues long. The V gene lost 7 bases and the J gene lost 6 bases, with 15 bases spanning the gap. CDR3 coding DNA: TGTGCCAGCAATCCATTTGGGTCGCATGGCTACACCTTC. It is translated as CASNPFGSHGYTF.

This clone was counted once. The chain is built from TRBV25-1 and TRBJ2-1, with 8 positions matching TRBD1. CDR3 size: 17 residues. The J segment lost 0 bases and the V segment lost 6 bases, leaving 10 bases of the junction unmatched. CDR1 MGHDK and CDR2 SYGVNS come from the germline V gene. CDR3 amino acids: CASSPAGTGPSYNEQFF. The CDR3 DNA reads TGTGCCAGCAGCCCGGCCGGGACAGGCCCCTCCTACAATGAGCAGTTCTTC.

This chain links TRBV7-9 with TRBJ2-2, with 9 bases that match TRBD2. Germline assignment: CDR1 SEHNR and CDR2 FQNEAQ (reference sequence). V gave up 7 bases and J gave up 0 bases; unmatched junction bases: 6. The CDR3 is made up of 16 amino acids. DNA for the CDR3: TGTGCCAGCAACGGACTAGCGACCGCGAACACCGGGGAGCTGTTTTTT. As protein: CASNGLATANTGELFF.

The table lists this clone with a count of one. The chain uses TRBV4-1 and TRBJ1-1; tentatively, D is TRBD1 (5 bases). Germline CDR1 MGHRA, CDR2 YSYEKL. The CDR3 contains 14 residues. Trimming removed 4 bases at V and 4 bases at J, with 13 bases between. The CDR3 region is CASSLRDGITEAFF. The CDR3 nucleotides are TGCGCCAGCAGCCTGAGGGACGGGATCACTGAAGCTTTCTTT.

CDR3 sequence reads: CASSLGQAASTIYF. Written as DNA, the CDR3 is TGCGCCAGCAGTCTCGGACAGGCCGCGAGCACCATATATTTT. The rearrangement uses TRBV10-1 and TRBJ1-3; 7 positions match TRBD1. The trim removed 5 bases at V and 9 bases at J, leaving 10 bases unmatched. In germline, CDR1 is WNHNN, CDR2 SYGVQD (reference sequence). The CDR3 extends over 14 amino acids.